The clone carrying this TCR beta chain showed up just a few times. The data were taken from a study of response to subunit inactivated influenza vaccine. One entry per CDR3 protein results from TCRdb running MiXCR on the RT-PCR reads. This sample has fewer than 800,000 distinct CDR3 sequences, with approximately 15% found just once. The CDR3 totals 13 residues. From germline, CDR1 is MNHNY and CDR2 SVGAGI (reference sequence). The V end lost 8 bases, the J end lost 3 bases, and 14 bases lay between the germline ends. The chain is built from TRBV6-6 and TRBJ2-7; D is perhaps TRBD2 (7 bases). The sample here was PBMCs from blood, taken 11 to 12 days after vaccination. The receptor's source is a man in his fifties who received an inactivated influenza vaccine. CDR3 in DNA: TGTGCCAGCCGTCCCGGGGGGCGCTACGAGCAGTACTTC. This encodes CASRPGGRYEQYF.